Shown below are 21 T cell receptor beta chains from a single sample sequenced in a study of blood T cells in healthy people across ages. A second PCR, run for about 7 to 12 cycles, used a sample-barcoded 5' primer plus a J-beta primer mix. Each CDR3 protein is one row after TCRdb ran MiXCR on the 5' RACE reads. Of about 570,000 distinct CDR3 sequences listed, about 27% are singletons. The same data also went into a second study, on T cells of mothers and their children.

The sequenced sample consisted of blood. The receptors come from a boy aged 2 to 9 in good health.

The V and J genes are TRBV7-6 and TRBJ2-7, with D perhaps assigned TRBD1 or TRBD2 (5 bases each). V was cut by 1 base and J by 4 bases, with 8 bases left in between. This CDR3 region has 13 residues. CDR1 is SGHVS and CDR2 is FNYEAQ in the germline V gene. DNA for the CDR3: TGTGCCAGCAGCTTAGGGGACGATTACGAGCAGTACTTC. This codes for CASSLGDDYEQYF.

This clonotype was detected a few times. The chain carries TRBV4-3 and TRBJ2-1; no definite D call. Germline CDR1 LGHNA, CDR2 YSLEER. CDR3 length: 16 amino acids. Trimming cost V 3 bases and J 6 bases, with 18 bases left between them. This chain's CDR3 is CASSHGLVAPSNEQFF. Written as DNA, the CDR3 is TGCGCCAGCAGCCATGGGCTTGTGGCCCCATCCAATGAGCAGTTCTTC.

With regard to this clonotype: Germline and junction disagree at one end, which may indicate a read error. V usage is TRBV6-2 or TRBV6-3 and J usage is TRBJ2-5; D is ambiguous. The CDR3 length is 13 residues. Germline CDR1 reads MNHEY; CDR2 reads SVGEGT. For the CDR3, the DNA is TGTGCCAGCAGTTACTCGAGCTGGAATGAGCTGTTCTTC. This gives the protein CASSYSSWNELFF.

There are a few counts of this clonotype. The junction departs from the called germline gene at one end, perhaps through a read error. The chain links TRBV6-6 to TRBJ2-7; 10 bases are a match to TRBD1. This CDR3 is built from 15 residues. CDR1 and CDR2 from the germline V gene are MNHNY and SVGAGI (reference sequence). CDR3 in amino acids: CASSYSGTGEMKQYF. For the CDR3, the DNA is TGTGCTAGCAGTTACTCGGGGACAGGGGAAATGAAGCAGTACTTC.

The rearrangement joins TRBV20-1 to TRBJ2-5; no clear D. The CDR3 loop spans 13 amino acids. Looked up from germline, CDR1 is DFQATT and CDR2 is SNEGSKA (reference sequence). The V end was cut by 3 bases, the J end by 0 bases, with 8 bases between. The CDR3: CSARVSYQETQYF. Written as DNA, the CDR3 is TGCAGTGCTAGGGTCTCTTACCAAGAGACCCAGTACTTC.

The rearrangement links TRBV7-3 to TRBJ2-7; maybe TRBD2 (6 bases). The J call is uncertain, as TRBJ2-1 better fits the DNA end. The germline gives CDR1 SGHTA, CDR2 FQGTGA. This CDR3 region has 16 residues. Here the CDR3 reads CASSLTGGGEFNEQFF. CDR3 nucleotides: TGTGCCAGCAGCTTAACGGGGGGAGGAGAGTTCAATGAGCAGTTCTTC.

V usage is TRBV5-5 and J usage is TRBJ2-7; TRBD2 matches at 8 bases. This CDR3 is built from 14 residues. The J segment lost 7 bases and the V segment lost 4 bases, leaving 10 bases of the junction unmatched. CDR1 is SGHKS, CDR2 YYEKEE, per germline (reference sequence). CDR3 DNA: TGTGCCAGCAGCCTAACTAGCGGCATCCGGGAGCAGTACTTC. Its protein product is CASSLTSGIREQYF.

The gene calls are TRBV5-1 and TRBJ2-1, with D perhaps TRBD1 (5 bases). Between the trimmed V and J ends, which lost 4 bases and 7 bases, there was a span of 15 bases. The germline CDR1 and CDR2 sequences are SGHRS and YFSETQ. This CDR3 is built from 14 residues. This CDR3 reads CASSPWGYRNEQFF. The CDR3 DNA reads as TGCGCCAGCAGCCCCTGGGGCTATCGGAATGAGCAGTTCTTC.

This clonotype came up many times. The gene calls are TRBV5-1 and TRBJ2-5, with 9 bases lining up with TRBD1. The end of the DNA is better explained by TRBJ2-1, so the J call may be wrong. This CDR3 has 14 amino acids. Germline CDR1 reads SGHRS; CDR2 reads YFSETQ. The CDR3 nucleotides are TGCGCCAGCAGCTCCGGGACAGGGAGGAATGAGCAGTTCTTC. Protein sequence: CASSSGTGRNEQFF.

This clonotype turned up a few times. The V gene is TRBV6-6, the J gene TRBJ2-5, with D unclear. The J call may not be correct, given that the DNA end is closer to TRBJ2-1. The CDR3 extends over 13 amino acids. In germline, CDR1 is MNHNY, CDR2 SVGAGI (reference sequence). CDR3 residues: CASSYKRINEQFF. The CDR3 DNA is TGTGCCAGCAGTTATAAGAGAATCAATGAGCAGTTCTTC.

The chain has TRBV20-1 and TRBJ1-4, with 7 bases lining up with TRBD1. The CDR3 is 14 residues long. The germline gives CDR1 DFQATT, CDR2 SNEGSKA (reference sequence). V shed 2 bases, J shed 7 bases, and the junction held 7 bases outside the gene matches. The CDR3 reads CSARKVTGFEKLFF. CDR3 coding DNA: TGCAGTGCTAGAAAGGTGACAGGGTTTGAAAAACTGTTTTTT.

This clonotype was found a few times. Relative to the germline gene, one junction end is altered; a read error may explain this. J is TRBJ2-5 and V is TRBV10-3; D gene ambiguous. Germline V gives CDR1 ENHRY, CDR2 SYGVKD. This CDR3 has 13 residues. CDR3 bases: TGTGCCGTCAGTGAGTCCCATCGAGAGACCCAGTACTTC. As protein: CAVSESHRETQYF.

In its sample, this clonotype was seen a few times. The CDR3 bases are TGCAGTGCCACGGGGACAGATACGCAGTATTTT. This sequence encodes CSATGTDTQYF. The V gene is TRBV20-1, the J gene TRBJ2-3; D may be TRBD2 (5 bases). V was trimmed by 6 bases and J by 3 bases, leaving 7 bases between them. The CDR3 has 11 amino acids. Germline CDR1 DFQATT, CDR2 SNEGSKA (reference sequence).

The J gene is TRBJ2-3, the V gene TRBV10-3, with D perhaps TRBD1 or TRBD2 (5 bases each). In germline, CDR1 is ENHRY, CDR2 SYGVKD. This CDR3 comprises 14 residues. V was clipped by 5 bases and J by 2 bases, with 11 bases between them. The CDR3 region has the DNA TGTGCCATCAGTATCCAGGGACCCACAGATACGCAGTATTTT. Its translation: CAISIQGPTDTQYF.

This clonotype was picked up a small number of times. The V gene is TRBV5-1, the J gene TRBJ2-5; possibly TRBD1 or TRBD2 for D (5 bases each). The germline V gene encodes CDR1 SGHRS and CDR2 YFSETQ. The CDR3 totals 14 residues. Trimming removed 3 bases from V and 1 base from J, with 10 bases in between. This CDR3 is CASSYGTAQETQYF. Here the CDR3 DNA reads TGCGCCAGCAGCTATGGGACGGCCCAAGAGACCCAGTACTTC.

The chain joins TRBV12-3 or TRBV12-4 to TRBJ2-5, with 7 bases that match TRBD1. The J call may be mistaken, given a closer DNA end match to TRBJ2-1. CDR3 size: 17 residues. CDR3 sequence (DNA): TGTGCCAGCAGTTTAGCGAGGGTAAGGGGGCTGTCCGATGAGCAGTTCTTC. Encoded protein: CASSLARVRGLSDEQFF.

In its sample, this clonotype was seen a few times. V gene TRBV4-3 combines with J gene TRBJ1-1; D remains unclear. In germline, CDR1 is LGHNA, CDR2 YSLEER. The CDR3 totals 17 residues. The ends were cut back, 0 bases at V and 0 bases at J, with 14 bases in the middle. The CDR3 reads CASSQDGPYNMNTEAFF. For the CDR3, the DNA is TGCGCCAGCAGCCAAGACGGACCGTACAACATGAACACTGAAGCTTTCTTT.

This clonotype came up once. The V call is TRBV27, the J call TRBJ2-1, with 8 nucleotides matching TRBD2. CDR1 and CDR2 from the germline V gene are MNHEY and SMNVEV (reference sequence). V was clipped by 6 bases and J by 5 bases; unmatched bases: 9. CDR3 length: 15 residues. In DNA, the CDR3 is TGTGCCAGCAGAACTTTACGAGCGGGGGACAATGAGCAGTTCTTC. Translated: CASRTLRAGDNEQFF.

The chain combines TRBV6-5 with TRBJ1-2, with 7 bases that match TRBD1. V shed 5 bases and J 8 bases; nucleotides not matched to a gene: 11. The CDR3 runs to 14 residues. The V gene's germline CDR1 is MNHEY and CDR2 SVGAGI. This chain's CDR3 is CASSGTEQGRGYTF. CDR3 coding DNA: TGTGCCAGCAGTGGAACAGAACAGGGGAGAGGCTACACCTTC.

A note on this clonotype: An end of the junction does not agree with germline; a read error may underlie this. V usage is TRBV9 and J usage is TRBJ2-2; maybe TRBD2 (6 bases). Germline assignment: CDR1 SGDLS and CDR2 YYNGEE. CDR3 length: 15 amino acids. CDR3 residues: CASGVGTVNTGELFF. The CDR3 nucleotides are TGTGCCAGCGGCGTAGGGACTGTCAATACCGGGGAGCTGTTTTTT. Full variable domain (outside the CDR3, taken from reference TRBV9 and TRBJ2-2): DSGVTQTPKHLITATGQRVTLRCSPRSGDLSVYWYQQSLDQGLQFLIQYYNGEERAKGNILERFSAQQFPDLHSELNLSSLELGDSALYFCASGVGTVNTGELFFGEGSRLTVL.

This clonotype was seen only a few times. This chain links TRBV6-6 with TRBJ2-5, with TRBD2 matching over 7 bases. Germline V gene sequence: CDR1 MNHNY, CDR2 SVGAGI (reference sequence). The V and J ends lost 4 bases and 3 bases, in that order; junction bases with no gene match: 8. The CDR3 sequence is 15 residues long. DNA for the CDR3: TGTGCCAGCAGTTGGGGGGGGAGGCCAGAAGAGACCCAGTACTTC. It yields the protein CASSWGGRPEETQYF.